Presented here are 28 T cell receptor beta chains from one specimen sequenced in a study of vaccination effects on CD4 cells after COVID-19 (dated by TCRdb to between 2020 and 2023). Their recognized antigens are unknown. In the ViraFEST assay, PBMC were stimulated with viral peptide pools, and TCR sequencing was then used to find antigen-specific CD4+ T cell clonotypes based on their expansion. After more than 9 days of culture, CD4+ T cells were isolated with the EasySep CD4+ T cell isolation kit. Healthy vaccine recipients had no prior SARS-CoV-2 infection, confirmed by negative nucleocapsid antibodies before and after vaccination. Library preparation was by the immunoSEQ multiplex PCR assay. Sourced from immuneACCESS, this table was stored by TCRdb with only in-frame sequences that have V and J called. A share of the clones is absent; for the studies checked, an unresolved V gene accounts for under half, and the remainder has no known explanation. The sample table contains tens of thousands of clones; only one count was recorded for roughly 73% of them. Of the sample, roughly 5% is held by the ten largest clones.

Sample: CD4+ T cells from PBMCs cultured with SARS-CoV-2 spike peptides, taken before COVID-19 vaccination. The cell subset or site tag for this specimen amounts to: SARS-CoV-2 spike overlapping peptide pool stimulation. The receptors here all came from a human donor who received a COVID-19 vaccine.

The rearrangement joins TRBV6-5 to TRBJ1-1; D unresolved. V lost 3 bases to trimming and J lost 1 base, with 6 bases between them. Germline V CDR1 and CDR2: MNHEY, SVGAGI. The CDR3 loop spans 13 amino acids. CDR3 nucleotides: TGTGCCAGCAGTTATGCACAGAACACTGAAGCTTTCTTT. It encodes CASSYAQNTEAFF.

The chain recombines TRBV10-3 with TRBJ1-3, with 8 positions matching TRBD1. This CDR3 is built from 15 residues. CDR1 and CDR2 (germline): ENHRY, SYGVKD. J gave up 3 bases and V 3 bases, and 4 bases lay outside the gene matches. CDR3 protein: CAISDLGQDGNTIYF. CDR3 DNA: TGTGCCATCAGTGACTTGGGACAGGATGGAAACACCATATATTTT.

This clone has just one count. V usage is TRBV7-2 and J usage is TRBJ2-1; TRBD1 aligns across 9 bases. The junction had 8 bases not matched to a gene; V was cut back by 5 bases and J by 6 bases. From germline, CDR1 is SGHTA and CDR2 FQGNSA. The CDR3 covers 15 residues. The CDR3 DNA follows: TGTGCCAGCAGCCCATGGGACAGGGAGGGCAATGAGCAGTTCTTC. This sequence encodes CASSPWDREGNEQFF.

V and J are TRBV19 and TRBJ2-6; 7 bases fit TRBD2. V was pared by 1 base and J by 1 base, with 4 bases of the junction left unmatched. CDR1 is LNHDA and CDR2 is SQIVND in the germline V gene (reference sequence). This CDR3 has 17 amino acids. CDR3 sequence: CASSIGGGFSGANVLTF. CDR3 nucleotides: TGTGCCAGTAGTATAGGGGGGGGGTTTTCTGGGGCCAACGTCCTGACTTTC. The full variable domain, with the rest looked up from reference TRBV19 and TRBJ2-6, is DGGITQSPKYLFRKEGQNVTLSCEQNLNHDAMYWYRQDPGQGLRLIYYSQIVNDFQKGDIAEGYSVSREKKESFPLTVTSAQKNPTAFYLCASSIGGGFSGANVLTFGAGSRLTVL.

To note about this clone: The same CDR3 can be traced to other DNA sequences in this sample. The rearrangement links TRBV6-5 to TRBJ2-5; 9 bases map to TRBD1. CDR1 is MNHEY and CDR2 is SVGAGI in the germline V gene. The V and J ends lost 5 bases and 5 bases, in that order; junction bases with no gene match: 9. The CDR3 has 15 amino acids. The CDR3 region has the DNA TGTGCCAGCAGTCGGACCGGGACAGGGCAGGAGACCCAGTACTTC. This translates into CASSRTGTGQETQYF.

The V and J genes are TRBV6-6 and TRBJ2-1; the D is unclear. Germline values: CDR1 MNHNY, CDR2 SVGAGI (reference sequence). This CDR3 comprises 14 residues. Trimming removed 6 bases from V and 2 bases from J, with 11 bases in between. The CDR3: CASSPPVAYNEQFF. The CDR3 bases are TGTGCCAGCAGCCCTCCGGTGGCCTACAATGAGCAGTTCTTC.

The rearrangement joins TRBV3-1 (or the pseudogene TRBV3-2) to TRBJ2-7; the D gene is possibly TRBD1 (5 bases). The CDR3 is 15 amino acids. The germline V gene has CDR1 LGHDT and CDR2 YNNKEL (reference sequence). V lost 7 bases, J lost 1 base, and 17 bases lay in between. Written as DNA, the CDR3 is TGTGCCAGCACCCCCCAGATAGGGGTTTCCTACGAGCAGTACTTC. It specifies CASTPQIGVSYEQYF.

The chain links TRBV2 to TRBJ2-1; 9 positions match TRBD2. CDR1 is SNHLY, CDR2 FYNNEI, per germline. CDR3 size: 16 residues. V dropped 4 bases and J dropped 8; count of bases not matched to a gene: 12. In DNA, the CDR3 is TGTGCCAGCAGTGTGGGTAGCGGGAGACGTGGCGATGAGCAGTTCTTC. It is translated as CASSVGSGRRGDEQFF.

The V and J genes are TRBV11-2 and TRBJ1-2; D is perhaps TRBD1 (6 bases). Germline assignment: CDR1 SGHAT and CDR2 FQNNGV. There are 14 residues in the CDR3. V was pared by 8 bases and J by 6 bases, with 19 bases between. The CDR3 coding sequence is TGTGCCAGCGGCCGTGGGGGCCGGGTGAATGGCTACACCTTC. It codes for CASGRGGRVNGYTF. Together with reference TRBV11-2 and TRBJ1-2, the CDR3 gives the full variable domain: EAGVAQSPRYKIIEKRQSVAFWCNPISGHATLYWYQQILGQGPKLLIQFQNNGVVDDSQLPKDRFSAERLKGVDSTLKIQPAKLEDSAVYLCASGRGGRVNGYTFGSGTRLTVV.

CDR3: CASSVGAGSGETQYF. The CDR3 DNA follows: TGTGCCAGCAGCGTAGGGGCGGGATCTGGGGAGACCCAGTACTTC. The chain has TRBV9 and TRBJ2-5; a weak D match, TRBD2 (6 bases). This CDR3 comprises 15 residues. Trimming left V 0 bases short and J 5 bases short, with 14 bases between. Germline V CDR1 and CDR2: SGDLS, YYNGEE.

V and J are TRBV7-9 and TRBJ1-3; D perhaps matches TRBD1 (5 bases). Germline lookup yields CDR1 SEHNR and CDR2 FQNEAQ (reference sequence). CDR3 length equals 14 residues. Trimming cost V 11 bases and J 0 bases, with 14 bases left between them. CDR3 sequence reads: CAGRQSSSGNTIYF. CDR3 coding DNA: TGTGCCGGTAGACAGTCCTCCTCTGGAAACACCATATATTTT.

The rearrangement uses TRBV10-2 and TRBJ1-1, with a weak D call TRBD1 (6 bases). V gave up 5 bases and J gave up 2 bases, with 12 bases separating them. The CDR3 is 14 residues long. Germline V gene sequence: CDR1 WSHSY, CDR2 SAAADI. Here the CDR3 DNA reads TGCGCCAGCAGTCAACAGGGATACAACACTGAAGCTTTCTTT. Translated: CASSQQGYNTEAFF.

This clone was seen just once. The chain uses TRBV5-5 and TRBJ2-7; 7 bases align to TRBD1. The CDR3 contains 17 residues. The J segment lost 8 bases and the V segment lost 0 bases, leaving 17 bases of the junction unmatched. Per the germline V gene, CDR1 is SGHKS and CDR2 is YYEKEE (reference sequence). This CDR3 reads CASSLGSDRFRASQQYF. Written as DNA, the CDR3 is TGTGCCAGCAGCTTGGGATCGGACAGGTTTAGAGCGAGTCAGCAGTACTTC. The whole variable domain, filled in from reference TRBV5-5 and TRBJ2-7, reads DAGVTQSPTHLIKTRGQQVTLRCSPISGHKSVSWYQQVLGQGPQFIFQYYEKEERGRGNFPDRFSARQFPNYSSELNVNALLLGDSALYLCASSLGSDRFRASQQYFGPGTRLTVT.

CDR3 loop: CASSLDSSYEQYF. CDR3 DNA sequence: TGTGCCAGCAGTCTGGACAGCTCCTACGAGCAGTACTTC. The chain links TRBV7-9 to TRBJ2-7; the D gene is possibly TRBD1 (6 bases). Germline CDR1 SEHNR, CDR2 FQNEAQ (reference sequence). This CDR3 is built from 13 residues. V was clipped by 6 bases and J by 0 bases, with 9 bases between them.

This chain uses TRBV24-1 with TRBJ2-1, with 7 bases that match TRBD2. The CDR3 extends over 14 amino acids. Looked up from germline, CDR1 is KGHDR and CDR2 is SFDVKD. The ends lost 5 bases at V and 7 bases at J; junction bases unmatched: 7. This CDR3 reads CATSVLGGENEQFF. In nucleotides, the CDR3 is TGTGCCACCAGTGTCTTGGGAGGGGAGAATGAGCAGTTCTTC.

This clone was found once. The gene calls are TRBV21-1 and TRBJ1-3; the DNA was not used to check the table's D call, TRBD1. TRBV21-1 is tagged as a pseudogene. The CDR3 length is 18 residues. The CDR3 loop is CASSKEGHREMKRNTIYF. The CDR3 bases are TGTGCCAGCAGCAAAGAGGGACATAGGGAAATGAAGAGAAACACCATATATTTT.

The rearrangement uses TRBV6-6 and TRBJ2-5; TRBD2 might be the D (5 bases). This CDR3 spans 16 amino acids. Trimming removed 0 bases from V and 0 bases from J, with 11 bases in between. CDR1 and CDR2 (germline): MNHNY, SVGAGI (reference sequence). The CDR3 sequence: CASSYSAGGNQETQYF. Written as DNA, the CDR3 is TGTGCCAGCAGTTACTCGGCGGGTGGGAACCAAGAGACCCAGTACTTC.

The rearrangement links TRBV5-1 to TRBJ1-2, with 7 bases that match TRBD1. The junction had 6 bases not matched to a gene; V was cut back by 0 bases and J by 4 bases. The length of the CDR3 is 15 residues. Germline CDR1 is SGHRS and CDR2 is YFSETQ. The DNA for the CDR3 is TGCGCCAGCAGCTTGGACCCTGGGACAGCCTATGGCTACACCTTC. It encodes CASSLDPGTAYGYTF. The variable domain in full, with the rest retrieved from reference TRBV5-1 and TRBJ1-2, is KAGVTQTPRYLIKTRGQQVTLSCSPISGHRSVSWYQQTPGQGLQFLFEYFSETQRNKGNFPGRFSGRQFSNSRSEMNVSTLELGDSALYLCASSLDPGTAYGYTFGSGTRLTVV.

The chain couples TRBV25-1 to TRBJ1-6; D remains ambiguous. The V gene lost 3 bases and the J gene lost 10 bases, with 4 bases spanning the gap. CDR3 length equals 11 residues. Germline CDR1 MGHDK, CDR2 SYGVNS. The CDR3 spells CASSEGSPLHF. The CDR3 nucleotides are TGTGCCAGCAGTGAGGGCTCACCCCTCCACTTT.

This clone was found once. The rearrangement links TRBV4-1 to TRBJ2-1, with no clear D. The CDR3 runs to 17 residues. V was cut by 4 bases and J by 0 bases, with 16 bases left in between. Germline V gene sequence: CDR1 MGHRA, CDR2 YSYEKL. This CDR3 is CASSPGILGRSYNEQFF. The CDR3 DNA reads as TGCGCCAGCAGCCCCGGTATACTCGGGCGCTCCTACAATGAGCAGTTCTTC.

This chain links TRBV14 with TRBJ2-3; no clear D. Germline lookup yields CDR1 SGHDN and CDR2 FVKESK. V was pared by 2 bases and J by 0 bases, with 18 bases between. The CDR3 runs to 18 residues. The CDR3 here is CASSQTLLQLRSTDTQYF. The CDR3 nucleotides are TGTGCCAGCAGCCAAACCCTACTACAGCTACGGAGCACAGATACGCAGTATTTT.

The chain couples TRBV6-5 to TRBJ2-4, with 7 bases identical to TRBD1. CDR1 and CDR2 (germline): MNHEY, SVGAGI. After removal of 4 bases from V and 6 bases from J, the junction contained 6 bases not matched to a gene. This CDR3 is built from 14 residues. As DNA, the CDR3 is TGTGCCAGCAGTTCACAGGGGTATGGAAACATTCAGTACTTC. It translates to CASSSQGYGNIQYF.

J is TRBJ2-7 and V is TRBV5-1; 9 nucleotides align to TRBD2. The CDR3 covers 14 residues. Germline CDR1 SGHRS, CDR2 YFSETQ. Germline trimming cut 0 bases from V and 4 bases from J; bases unmatched to any gene: 2. The CDR3 DNA reads as TGCGCCAGCAGCTTGGTTCTAGCGGGATACGAGCAGTACTTC. It specifies CASSLVLAGYEQYF. The full variable domain, with the rest looked up from reference TRBV5-1 and TRBJ2-7, is KAGVTQTPRYLIKTRGQQVTLSCSPISGHRSVSWYQQTPGQGLQFLFEYFSETQRNKGNFPGRFSGRQFSNSRSEMNVSTLELGDSALYLCASSLVLAGYEQYFGPGTRLTVT.

The chain has TRBV6-4 and TRBJ1-2; D is ambiguous. V gave up 0 bases and J gave up 3 bases, with 8 bases separating them. This CDR3 spans 14 amino acids. CDR1 and CDR2 from the germline V gene are MRHNA and SNTAGT. The CDR3 loop is CASSDSDRYYGYTF. In DNA, the CDR3 is TGTGCCAGCAGTGACTCGGACCGATACTATGGCTACACCTTC.

In DNA, the CDR3 is TGTGCCACCAACCAGGGTACCGGAGGGATTTCACCCCTCCACTTT. Translated: CATNQGTGGISPLHF. The V gene is TRBV2, the J gene TRBJ1-6, with a weak D call TRBD1 (5 bases). CDR1 is SNHLY, CDR2 FYNNEI, per germline. Trimming cost V 10 bases and J 9 bases, with 22 bases left between them. The CDR3 consists of 15 residues.

J is TRBJ2-1 and V is TRBV5-1; a possible D gene is TRBD2 (6 bases). The germline CDR1 and CDR2 sequences are SGHRS and YFSETQ. V shed 0 bases and J shed 6 bases, with 7 bases lying between them. CDR3 length: 13 amino acids. The CDR3 nucleotides read TGCGCCAGCAGCTTGGGACTAGTCAATGAGCAGTTCTTC. Amino acids: CASSLGLVNEQFF.

The rearrangement joins TRBV7-8 to TRBJ2-7; no clear D. The CDR3 spans 15 residues. V was clipped by 2 bases and J by 0 bases, with 11 bases between them. Germline CDR1 and CDR2: SGHVS and FQNEAQ. CDR3 nucleotides: TGTGCCAGCAGCTTAAAGGGAATTGGCTCCTACGAGCAGTACTTC. Amino acid sequence: CASSLKGIGSYEQYF.

This chain links TRBV5-4 with TRBJ1-1, with D hard to call. CDR1 and CDR2 (germline): SGHNT, YYREEE (reference sequence). This CDR3 spans 11 amino acids. V was pared by 4 bases and J by 7 bases, with 8 bases between. DNA of the CDR3: TGTGCCAGCAGCCGCATGAGTGAAGCTTTCTTT. It encodes CASSRMSEAFF.